This T cell receptor (beta chain) was obtained from a study of cytomegalovirus exposure and HLA in healthy donors (dated by TCRdb to about 2017). A note on the overall study: According to an earlier analysis of 587 of the donors, about 179 million T cells yielded some 120 million unique TCR beta sequences and approximately 300 Gb of sequence data. About 280 gigabases of sequencing data and tens of millions of unique TCR sequences were included in an early release covering several hundred HLA-typed donors. The genetic ancestry cluster associated with self-reported Caucasian donors included roughly four fifths of the roughly 410 genotyped donors. The study aimed to test whether signatures of past pathogen exposure could be identified by cataloging public T cell receptors. The study used immunosequencing to profile the T cell repertoires of more than 650 subjects and linked those repertoires to cytomegalovirus serostatus. Along with the approximately 700-subject first cohort, a separate validation cohort of around 120 different subjects was used. To predict cytomegalovirus infection status, the study brought together high-throughput TCR immunosequencing, statistical association of individual TCRs with disease status, and machine learning. A later analysis re-analyzed previously published TCR beta repertoires from roughly 690 donors and added high-resolution HLA genotyping to study TCR occurrence patterns. The later analysis used no new phenotypic data to find candidate immune exposures, relying instead on TCR beta sequences and their occurrence across donors. To decide whether each TCR beta V gene segment behaved as functional or pseudogenic, an earlier analysis of several hundred of the donors relied on high-throughput TCR beta sequencing. Donor age, sex, ethnicity and CMV serostatus were compiled alongside the repertoire data. A later genetic analysis used genome-wide SNP genotypes for about 65% of the 666 donors, treating that subset as a discovery cohort. All discovery cohort repertoires had been generated on a single sequencing platform. HLA typing covered class I and class II loci at four-digit resolution. Typing coverage varied by locus: about 620-630 donors for A, B, C, DRB1 and DQB1; 522 for DQA1; nearly 610 for DPA1; roughly 450 for DPB1. Roughly 5 DR-DQ haplotypes were handled as single units for association and clustering, since linkage in the cohort was strong. On average, 235,054 unique TCR beta nucleotide sequences were sequenced per donor among 398 genotyped donors of the cohort, with roughly 18% of those sequences being non-productive.

As regards this clone: There is no known antigen for this receptor. No base quality values were provided; no much bigger clone lies one nucleotide off.

The CDR3 contains 13 residues, cysteine and phenylalanine counted. The entry retains the CDR3 DNA only, 39 bases that are in frame from base 1. The germline V gene specifies SGHTA as CDR1 and FQGTGA as CDR2. Here V drops 0 bases and J drops 7 bases, and the junction holds 2 bases not matched to any gene. In total, approximately 700 healthy bone marrow donors made up the cohort. All cohort members were sampled while nominally healthy, although unrecorded immune exposures were likely present. The donor was CMV seronegative and was included in the group of 352 seronegative cohort members. Each donor provided a peripheral blood sample, and peripheral blood mononuclear cells were used for TCR beta sequencing. Genomic DNA extraction from the blood cell samples was performed with the Qiagen DNeasy Blood Extraction Kit. Broader findings and caveats from the paper: Specific HLA alleles were associated with 15,000 to 20,000 TCR beta sequences at a false discovery rate of 0.05 in a later analysis. The earlier analysis of 587 of the donors excluded over 15 rarely observed V segments, including chromosome 9 orphons, because counts were too low. Compared with the 666-donor mean, donors in an Asian-associated ancestry cluster had fewer N-insertions in productive TCRs, according to a later genetic analysis. Presence/absence analyses assumed roughly uniform sequencing depth across donors, an assumption that may not hold. HLA typing was unavailable for some donors at each locus, so association tests used only the typed subset. This cohort had only TCR beta chains sequenced, and the lack of alpha or paired-chain data limited which features could be detected. The only immune exposure information available for the cohort was CMV serostatus. In vitro tests confirmed that a few of the cytomegalovirus-associated TCR beta chains recognize cytomegalovirus antigens. In both the original and validation cohorts, the classifier was reported to diagnose cytomegalovirus status with high specificity and sensitivity. According to a later analysis, parvovirus B19, influenza, CMV and Epstein-Barr virus appeared linked to several top co-occurrence clusters. Assigning TCR associations to individual alleles was difficult when HLA alleles, especially DR and DQ, strongly co-occurred. In a later genetic analysis, a missense DCLRE1C variant was associated with V-gene and J-gene trimming of TCR beta chains, and the association was replicated in an independent cohort. A group of highly shared sequence variants was considered likely to be a technical artifact of the sequencing pipeline. In a later analysis, HLA-associated TCR beta chains were found to be more clonally expanded and to have lower generation probabilities than equally common non-associated chains. Most CMV-associated TCR beta chains appeared to be HLA-restricted in a later analysis, and the HLA associations seemed to be driven largely by CMV exposure. A further reported finding was that TCR beta sequences accurately predicted the HLA-A and HLA-B alleles for most subjects in the first cohort. The study gave a list of some 150 TCR beta chains associated with cytomegalovirus. In an earlier analysis of around 600 of the donors, most TCR beta V segments were observed in productive rearrangements about 90% or about 30% of the time, broadly matching IMGT annotations. The authors suggested that the approach could potentially be generalized to other disease states and immunological phenotypes. Correlated functional status among segregating V segments might reflect linkage disequilibrium, but an unknown experimental factor could not be ruled out. Because the 87-base-pair reads could not distinguish some IMGT-functional V segments, including TRBV6-2 and TRBV6-3, those segments were excluded. Most TCR sequences were observed very rarely across donors, whereas some public TCRs were present in many individuals. In a later analysis, TCR association rates were found to vary across HLA loci, with the most associated TCRs seen for DRB1 alleles and the fewest for HLA-C alleles.

Libraries came from the immunoSEQ multiplex PCR assay. A mixture of 60 forward primers for TCR Vbeta segments and 13 reverse primers for TCR Jbeta segments was used in the multiplex PCR. A multiplex PCR assay on genomic DNA amplified the CDR3 region of rearranged TCR beta genes. Amplified TCR beta libraries were sequenced as 87-base-pair reads on the Illumina HiSeq System. The authors processed their data as follows. A later analysis tallied some 79 million unique TCR beta chains across the 600 to 700 repertoires, and around 10 million of those chains were shared by two or more donors. A nearest-neighbor algorithm error-corrected the raw reads and collapsed the reads into unique sequences, merging closely related sequences to remove PCR and sequencing errors. To assign V, D and J gene segments, CDR3 sequences were aligned to IMGT reference sequences. For a sequence to be retained, a match of at least six nucleotides was required to both a V gene segment and a J gene segment. Rearrangements were classified as productive when the CDR3 lacked stop codons and remained in frame with V and J, and all other rearrangements were classified as non-productive. Following IMGT convention, CDR3 was defined as the stretch from the second conserved V-encoded cysteine up to the conserved J-encoded phenylalanine. In an earlier analysis of around 640 of the donors, sequences lacking an unambiguous match to a single V gene segment were excluded. In an earlier analysis of approximately 590 of the donors, a V segment was called functional when productive rearrangements were above 56.7%, and segregating when the standard deviation between donors exceeded 5%. To diagnose cytomegalovirus status from the catalog of TCR beta chain sequences, a statistical classification framework was built. A later analysis assigned V and J genes by comparing TCR nucleotide sequences with IMGT/GENE-DB human TR gene sequences. A later analysis assigned CDR3 sequences and most-parsimonious VDJ recombination scenarios with the TCRdist pipeline. In a later analysis, each TCR beta chain was defined by its CDR3 amino acid sequence together with its V-gene family, and reads without a unique V-gene family were excluded. In a later analysis, a few hundred highly shared, low-generation-probability nucleotide sequences were removed to address suspected cross-contamination and a sequencing artifact. For each public chain, a later analysis derived a clonal expansion index from normalized ranks of inferred template counts within each repertoire. In a later analysis, generation probabilities were computed using a VDJ recombination model fitted to out-of-frame rearrangements, and the results were checked against IGoR. In a later analysis, TCR-TCR, TCR-HLA and TCR-CMV co-occurrence was scored with hypergeometric tests, and a repertoire-size bias correction was applied to TCR pairs. To estimate false discovery rates, a later analysis permuted the HLA or CMV assignments 20 times. In a later analysis, co-occurring TCRs were grouped with DBSCAN, and TCRdist sequence similarity was added when clustering was performed within HLA-allele-positive subsets. Repertoires with fewer than 30,000 or more than 120,000 public chains, plus five repertoires with anomalous nucleotide sharing, were excluded from co-occurrence clustering. TCRdb's version of the immuneACCESS table is confined to in-frame rearrangements and falls short of the full clone set. An unresolved V gene accounts for under half of the shortfall where checked; the remainder is of unknown origin. That table furnishes V, J and clone size, whereas the DNA furnished D and trimming. The sample contains more than 90,000 clones, approximately 72% of them found a single time. 1.5% to 2% of the sample rests with the top ten.

Recombination linked TRBV7-3 to TRBJ1-1; 7 central bases correspond to TRBD1. The clonotype originates from a woman in her thirties or forties in good health and CMV-seronegative. Sequenced input: PBMCs. The CDR3 region: CASSLTGQNEAFF. The DNA sequence follows: TGTGCCAGCAGCTTAACGGGACAGAATGAAGCTTTCTTT.